Listed below are T cell receptor beta chains from one sample, sequenced in a study of beta chain features in type 1 diabetes. Assay used: immunoSEQ multiplex PCR; TCRdb lists only in-frame clones, some missing. The table records hundreds of thousands of clones, 13% of them present only once. The sequenced sample was naive CD4+ T cells from blood. All receptors come from a man between 18 and 35 years old with type 1 diabetes. Each CDR3 is given with its conserved first and last residue. Each record gives: V gene, J gene, D gene, clone size, CDR3 protein, CDR3 DNA. D genes are given only for firm matches. A clone size is listed for some rows: how often the clone was seen (once, few, many), or a class if it is expanded.

v_gene: TRBV13; j_gene: TRBJ1-3; d_gene: -; abundance: few; CDR3aa: CASSLRAGNTIYF; CDR3nt: TGTGCCAGCAGCCTACGGGCCGGAAACACCATATATTTT
v_gene: TRBV10-3; j_gene: TRBJ2-7; d_gene: TRBD1; abundance: few; CDR3aa: CAIKPGQGSDEQYF; CDR3nt: TGTGCCATCAAACCCGGACAGGGTAGCGACGAGCAGTACTTC
v_gene: TRBV29-1; j_gene: TRBJ2-1; d_gene: -; abundance: -; CDR3aa: CSVEEGEQFF; CDR3nt: TGCAGCGTTGAGGAGGGGGAACAGTTCTTC
v_gene: TRBV10-1; j_gene: TRBJ2-1; d_gene: -; abundance: -; CDR3aa: CASSDIGLAAYNEQFF; CDR3nt: TGCGCCAGCAGTGATATAGGGCTAGCAGCCTACAATGAGCAGTTCTTC
v_gene: TRBV5-1; j_gene: TRBJ2-2; d_gene: -; abundance: -; CDR3aa: CASSTEGQGSGELFF; CDR3nt: TGCGCCAGCAGCACCGAAGGGCAGGGCAGCGGGGAGCTGTTTTTT
v_gene: TRBV19; j_gene: TRBJ1-1; d_gene: -; abundance: -; CDR3aa: CASSIMMANTEAFF; CDR3nt: TGTGCCAGTAGTATTATGATGGCGAACACTGAAGCTTTCTTT
v_gene: TRBV28; j_gene: TRBJ2-2; d_gene: -; abundance: few; CDR3aa: CASSFTGGGLNTGELFF; CDR3nt: TGTGCCAGCAGTTTCACCGGCGGGGGCCTTAACACCGGGGAGCTGTTTTTT
v_gene: TRBV5-1; j_gene: TRBJ2-5; d_gene: -; abundance: few; CDR3aa: CASSLVATQETQYF; CDR3nt: TGCGCCAGCAGCTTGGTGGCAACTCAAGAGACCCAGTACTTC
v_gene: TRBV6-1; j_gene: TRBJ2-1; d_gene: -; abundance: few; CDR3aa: CASSEVGGAPREQFF; CDR3nt: TGTGCCAGCAGTGAAGTAGGCGGGGCCCCTCGGGAGCAGTTCTTC
v_gene: TRBV4-2; j_gene: TRBJ2-7; d_gene: -; abundance: once; CDR3aa: CASSQLTGANEQYF; CDR3nt: TGTGCCAGCAGCCAATTGACAGGTGCGAACGAGCAGTACTTC
v_gene: TRBV30; j_gene: TRBJ1-4; d_gene: -; abundance: -; CDR3aa: CAWCFGRDEKLFF; CDR3nt: TGTGCCTGGTGTTTCGGACGGGATGAAAAACTGTTTTTT
v_gene: TRBV28; j_gene: TRBJ2-7; d_gene: -; abundance: few; CDR3aa: CASSGRHRAPYEQYF; CDR3nt: TGTGCCAGCAGTGGGCGTCACAGGGCCCCCTACGAGCAGTACTTC
v_gene: TRBV27; j_gene: TRBJ1-6; d_gene: TRBD1; abundance: -; CDR3aa: CATRTGRNSPLHF; CDR3nt: TGTGCCACCCGGACAGGCCGGAATTCACCCCTCCACTTT
v_gene: TRBV5-6; j_gene: TRBJ1-5; d_gene: -; abundance: few; CDR3aa: CASSLGGHSNQPQHF; CDR3nt: TGTGCCAGCAGCTTGGGGGGACACAGCAATCAGCCCCAGCATTTT
v_gene: TRBV13; j_gene: TRBJ1-1; d_gene: TRBD1; abundance: few; CDR3aa: CASSSRQGRAEAFF; CDR3nt: TGTGCCAGCAGCTCCAGACAGGGGCGCGCTGAAGCTTTCTTT
v_gene: TRBV5-1; j_gene: TRBJ1-2; d_gene: -; abundance: -; CDR3aa: CASSEDGDYGYTF; CDR3nt: TGCGCCAGCAGCGAAGACGGGGACTATGGCTACACCTTC
v_gene: TRBV27; j_gene: TRBJ2-1; d_gene: TRBD2; abundance: few; CDR3aa: CASSSSGGSRNEQFF; CDR3nt: TGTGCCAGCAGTTCATCCGGGGGGTCGAGGAATGAGCAGTTCTTC
v_gene: TRBV11-2; j_gene: TRBJ2-1; d_gene: -; abundance: few; CDR3aa: CASSPGSYNEQFF; CDR3nt: TGTGCCAGCAGCCCAGGGAGCTACAATGAGCAGTTCTTC
v_gene: TRBV28; j_gene: TRBJ2-2; d_gene: TRBD1; abundance: -; CDR3aa: CASSPGQMNTGELFF; CDR3nt: TGTGCCAGCAGTCCGGGACAGATGAACACCGGGGAGCTGTTTTTT
v_gene: TRBV7-2; j_gene: TRBJ2-6; d_gene: TRBD1; abundance: -; CDR3aa: CASSPGQAGANVLTF; CDR3nt: TGTGCCAGCAGCCCCGGACAGGCTGGGGCCAACGTCCTGACTTTC
v_gene: TRBV2; j_gene: TRBJ1-5; d_gene: -; abundance: few; CDR3aa: CASSEADSNQPQHF; CDR3nt: TGTGCCAGCAGTGAGGCAGATAGCAATCAGCCCCAGCATTTT
v_gene: TRBV6-1; j_gene: TRBJ1-2; d_gene: -; abundance: few; CDR3aa: CASSSMGRNYGYTF; CDR3nt: TGTGCCAGCAGTAGTATGGGACGGAACTATGGCTACACCTTC
v_gene: TRBV29-1; j_gene: TRBJ1-5; d_gene: -; abundance: few; CDR3aa: CSASQGYSNQPQHF; CDR3nt: TGCAGCGCTTCGCAGGGTTATAGCAATCAGCCCCAGCATTTT
v_gene: TRBV30; j_gene: TRBJ1-4; d_gene: TRBD1; abundance: few; CDR3aa: CAWSVTDRDEEKLFF; CDR3nt: TGTGCCTGGAGCGTTACGGACAGGGACGAGGAAAAACTGTTTTTT
v_gene: TRBV5-1; j_gene: TRBJ2-1; d_gene: -; abundance: -; CDR3aa: CASSLESHEQFF; CDR3nt: TGCGCCAGCAGCTTGGAGTCCCATGAGCAGTTCTTC
v_gene: TRBV9; j_gene: TRBJ2-7; d_gene: -; abundance: few; CDR3aa: CASSVEDRSYEQYF; CDR3nt: TGTGCCAGCAGCGTTGAGGACCGCTCCTACGAGCAGTACTTC
v_gene: TRBV5-6; j_gene: TRBJ1-2; d_gene: -; abundance: -; CDR3aa: CASSLNYGYTF; CDR3nt: TGTGCCAGCAGCCTTAACTATGGCTACACCTTC
v_gene: TRBV20-1; j_gene: TRBJ2-1; d_gene: -; abundance: few; CDR3aa: CSAYGHNEQFF; CDR3nt: TGCAGTGCGTACGGCCACAATGAGCAGTTCTTC
v_gene: TRBV7-2; j_gene: TRBJ2-5; d_gene: -; abundance: -; CDR3aa: CATTYGGAETQYF; CDR3nt: TGTGCCACAACGTATGGGGGCGCAGAGACCCAGTACTTC
v_gene: TRBV30; j_gene: TRBJ2-1; d_gene: TRBD2; abundance: few; CDR3aa: CAWTAWGGGLYNEQFF; CDR3nt: TGTGCCTGGACTGCCTGGGGGGGAGGGTTATACAATGAGCAGTTCTTC
v_gene: TRBV9; j_gene: TRBJ2-1; d_gene: TRBD2; abundance: -; CDR3aa: CASSLTSGVWNEQFF; CDR3nt: TGTGCCAGCAGTCTAACTAGCGGGGTATGGAATGAGCAGTTCTTC
v_gene: TRBV2; j_gene: TRBJ2-1; d_gene: -; abundance: -; CDR3aa: CASSPHNEQFF; CDR3nt: TGTGCCAGCAGCCCTCACAATGAGCAGTTCTTC